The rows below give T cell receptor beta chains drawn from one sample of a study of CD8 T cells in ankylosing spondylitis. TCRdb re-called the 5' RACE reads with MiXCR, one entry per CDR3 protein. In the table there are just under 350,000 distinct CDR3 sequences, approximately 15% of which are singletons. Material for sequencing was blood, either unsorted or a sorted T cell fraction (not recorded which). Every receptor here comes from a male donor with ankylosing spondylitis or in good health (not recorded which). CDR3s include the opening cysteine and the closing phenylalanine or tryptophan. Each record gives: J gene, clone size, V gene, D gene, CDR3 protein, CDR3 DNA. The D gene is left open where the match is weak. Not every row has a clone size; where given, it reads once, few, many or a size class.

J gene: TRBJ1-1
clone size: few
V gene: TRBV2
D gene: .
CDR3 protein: CASGLGQNTEAFF
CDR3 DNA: TGTGCCAGCGGACTGGGACAGAACACTGAAGCTTTCTTT

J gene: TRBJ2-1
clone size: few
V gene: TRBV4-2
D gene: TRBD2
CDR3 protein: CASSQVSGSANEQFF
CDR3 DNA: TGTGCCAGCAGCCAAGTAAGCGGGAGTGCGAATGAGCAGTTCTTC

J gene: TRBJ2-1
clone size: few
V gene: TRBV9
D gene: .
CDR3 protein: CASSSGTFSSYNEQFF
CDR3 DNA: TGTGCCAGCAGCTCGGGAACCTTCAGCTCCTACAATGAGCAGTTCTTC

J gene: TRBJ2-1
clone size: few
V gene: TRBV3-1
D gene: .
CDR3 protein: CASSQERGSYNEQFF
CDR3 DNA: TGTGCCAGCAGCCAAGAAAGGGGGTCCTACAATGAGCAGTTCTTC

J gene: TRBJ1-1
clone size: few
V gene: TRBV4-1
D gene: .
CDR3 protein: CASSGTGLDTEAFF
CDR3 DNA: TGCGCCAGCAGCGGAACAGGGCTAGACACTGAAGCTTTCTTT

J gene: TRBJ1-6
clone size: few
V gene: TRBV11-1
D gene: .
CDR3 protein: CASSLEVGAPLHF
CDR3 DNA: TGTGCCAGCAGCTTGGAGGTGGGAGCACCCCTCCACTTT

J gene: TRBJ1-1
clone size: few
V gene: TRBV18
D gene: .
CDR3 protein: CASSSKRIGVDTEAFF
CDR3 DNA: TGTGCCAGCTCATCCAAGAGGATCGGGGTAGATACTGAAGCTTTCTTT

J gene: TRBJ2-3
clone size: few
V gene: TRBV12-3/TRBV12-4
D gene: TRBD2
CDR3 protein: CASSRTSGGVDTQYF
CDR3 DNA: TGTGCCAGCAGCCGGACTAGCGGGGGGGTGGATACGCAGTATTTT

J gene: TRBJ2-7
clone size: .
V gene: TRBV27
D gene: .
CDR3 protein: CASSLRGNYEQYF
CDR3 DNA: TGTGCCAGCAGTTTGAGGGGGAACTACGAGCAGTACTTC

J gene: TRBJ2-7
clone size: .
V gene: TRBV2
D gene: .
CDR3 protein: CASNPQGVHEQYF
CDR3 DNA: TGTGCCAGCAACCCCCAGGGAGTTCACGAGCAGTACTTC

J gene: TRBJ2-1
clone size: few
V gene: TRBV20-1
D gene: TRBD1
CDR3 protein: CSARALTGASSYNEQFF
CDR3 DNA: TGCAGTGCTAGAGCCCTGACAGGGGCCAGCTCCTACAATGAGCAGTTCTTC

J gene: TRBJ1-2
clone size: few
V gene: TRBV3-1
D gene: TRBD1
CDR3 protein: CASSPTGGQGNYGYTF
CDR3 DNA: TGTGCCAGCAGCCCGACAGGGGGCCAGGGGAACTATGGCTACACCTTC

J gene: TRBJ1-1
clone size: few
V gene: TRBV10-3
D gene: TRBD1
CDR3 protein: CAISEPGQGGNTEAFF
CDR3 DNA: TGTGCCATCAGTGAACCCGGACAGGGAGGCAACACTGAAGCTTTCTTT

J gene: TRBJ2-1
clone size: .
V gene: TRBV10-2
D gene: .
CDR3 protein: CASNPLRRDYNEQFF
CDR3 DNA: TGCGCCAGCAACCCACTTAGGCGGGATTACAATGAGCAGTTCTTC

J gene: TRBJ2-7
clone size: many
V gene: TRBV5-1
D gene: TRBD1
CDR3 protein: CASRVTGEVSNEQYF
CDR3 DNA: TGCGCCAGCAGGGTTACAGGGGAAGTATCCAACGAGCAGTACTTC

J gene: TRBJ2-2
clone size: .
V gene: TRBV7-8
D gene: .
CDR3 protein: CASSQKTSTGELFF
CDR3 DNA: TGTGCCAGCAGCCAGAAGACTAGCACCGGGGAGCTGTTTTTT

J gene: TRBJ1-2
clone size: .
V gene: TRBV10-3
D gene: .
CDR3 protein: CAINTGTSYGYTF
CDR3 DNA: TGTGCCATAAACACCGGGACAAGTTATGGCTACACCTTC

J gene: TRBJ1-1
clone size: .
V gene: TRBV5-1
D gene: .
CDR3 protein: CASSLDTGGITEAFF
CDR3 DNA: TGCGCCAGCAGCTTGGATACCGGTGGGATCACTGAAGCTTTCTTT

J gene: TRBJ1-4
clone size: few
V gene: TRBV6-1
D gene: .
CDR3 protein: CASWGRREKLFF
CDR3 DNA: TGTGCCTCCTGGGGGAGACGTGAAAAACTGTTTTTT

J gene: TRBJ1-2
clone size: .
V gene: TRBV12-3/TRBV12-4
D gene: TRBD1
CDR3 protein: CASSFPYRGDGYTF
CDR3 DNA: TGTGCCAGCAGTTTCCCGTACAGGGGGGATGGCTACACCTTC

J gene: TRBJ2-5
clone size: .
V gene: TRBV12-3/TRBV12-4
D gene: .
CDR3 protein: CASSFRVEETQYF
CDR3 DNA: TGTGCCAGCAGTTTTAGGGTGGAAGAGACCCAGTACTTC

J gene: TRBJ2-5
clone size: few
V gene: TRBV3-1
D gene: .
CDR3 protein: CASSQETPERGETQYF
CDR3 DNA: TGTGCCAGCAGCCAAGAGACCCCCGAACGGGGAGAGACCCAGTACTTC

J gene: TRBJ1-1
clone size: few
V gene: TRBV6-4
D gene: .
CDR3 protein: CASSAVPGTEAFF
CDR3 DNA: TGTGCCAGCAGTGCAGTCCCGGGAACTGAAGCTTTCTTT

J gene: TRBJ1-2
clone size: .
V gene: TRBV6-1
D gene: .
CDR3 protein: CASSLGPGGGYTF
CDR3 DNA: TGTGCCAGCAGTCTAGGACCCGGAGGTGGCTACACCTTC

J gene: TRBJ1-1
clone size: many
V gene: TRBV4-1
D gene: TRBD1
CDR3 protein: CASSQTRDRFTEAFF
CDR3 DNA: TGCGCCAGCAGCCAAACGAGGGACAGGTTCACTGAAGCTTTCTTT

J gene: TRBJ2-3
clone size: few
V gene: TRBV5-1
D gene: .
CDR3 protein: CASSLNAGSVTDTQYF
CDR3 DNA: TGCGCCAGCAGCCTCAATGCCGGGAGCGTCACAGATACGCAGTATTTT

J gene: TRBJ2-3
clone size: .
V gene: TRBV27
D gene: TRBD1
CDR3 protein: CASSHPPGTDRTDTQYF
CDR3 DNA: TGTGCCAGCAGCCACCCCCCGGGGACAGACCGCACAGATACGCAGTATTTT

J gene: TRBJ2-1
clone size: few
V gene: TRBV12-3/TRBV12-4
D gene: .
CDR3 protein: CASSSWGLAGEQFF
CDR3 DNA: TGTGCCAGCAGCTCTTGGGGACTCGCGGGGGAGCAGTTCTTC

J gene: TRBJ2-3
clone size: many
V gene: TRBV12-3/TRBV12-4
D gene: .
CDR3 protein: CASRARIDTQYF
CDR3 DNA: TGTGCCAGCAGGGCTAGGATAGATACGCAGTATTTT

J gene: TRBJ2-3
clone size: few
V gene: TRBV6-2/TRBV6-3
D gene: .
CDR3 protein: CASLQGRPTDTQYF
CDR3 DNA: TGTGCCAGCCTCCAGGGGCGCCCCACAGATACGCAGTATTTT

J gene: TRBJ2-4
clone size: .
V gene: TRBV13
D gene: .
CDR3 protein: CASSRALAKNIQYF
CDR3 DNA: TGTGCTTCATCGAGAGCGCTAGCCAAAAACATTCAGTACTTC

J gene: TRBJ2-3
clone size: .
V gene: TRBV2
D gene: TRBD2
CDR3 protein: CASTVLAGRAPDTQYF
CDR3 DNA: TGTGCCAGCACGGTACTAGCGGGGAGGGCCCCAGATACGCAGTATTTT

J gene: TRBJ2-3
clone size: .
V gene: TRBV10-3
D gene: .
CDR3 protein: CAISDRQRAYF
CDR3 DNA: TGTGCCATCAGTGATCGTCAGCGGGCGTATTTT

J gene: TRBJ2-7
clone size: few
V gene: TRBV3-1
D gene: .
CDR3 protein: CASSQVSGVGEQYF
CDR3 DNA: TGTGCCAGCAGCCAAGTTTCGGGGGTGGGCGAGCAGTACTTC

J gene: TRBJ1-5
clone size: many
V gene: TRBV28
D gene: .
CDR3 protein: CGTSLFNQPQHF
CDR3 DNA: TGTGGCACCTCCCTCTTCAATCAGCCCCAGCATTTT

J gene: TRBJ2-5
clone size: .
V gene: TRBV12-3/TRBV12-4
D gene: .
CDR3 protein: CASSLRLPYQETQYF
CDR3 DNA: TGTGCCAGCAGCCTTAGACTCCCGTACCAAGAGACCCAGTACTTC